Reported below is one T cell receptor beta chain. Libraries were prepared by immunoSEQ multiplex PCR; TCRdb keeps only in-frame clonotypes and omits some of them. The sample has approximately 12,000 clones; 75% to 85% are singletons. This specimen belongs to a study of chemoradiotherapy in HPV16-positive cancers. CDR3 length: 14 residues. Germline V gives CDR1 SGHNT, CDR2 YYREEE (reference sequence). Between the trimmed V and J ends, which lost 0 bases and 6 bases, there was a span of 12 bases. The V call is TRBV5-4, the J call TRBJ1-2; possible D gene TRBD1, 5 bases. Sampling was carried out from a patient who underwent chemoradiotherapy. This receptor was identified in a human donor with HPV-associated anogenital cancer. As DNA, the CDR3 is TGTGCCAGCAGCTTGGTTGGCAGGGAGGATGGCTACACCTTC. Translated: CASSLVGREDGYTF.